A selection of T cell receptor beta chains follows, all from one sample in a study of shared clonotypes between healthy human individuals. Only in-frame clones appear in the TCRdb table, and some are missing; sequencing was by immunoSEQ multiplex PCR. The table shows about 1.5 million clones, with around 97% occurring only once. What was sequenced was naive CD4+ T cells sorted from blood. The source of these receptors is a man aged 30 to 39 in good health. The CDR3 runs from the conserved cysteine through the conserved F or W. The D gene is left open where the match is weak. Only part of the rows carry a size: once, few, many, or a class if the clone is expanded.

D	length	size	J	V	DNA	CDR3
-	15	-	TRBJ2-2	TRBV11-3	TGTGCCAGCAGCCCCCCCCAGAGCTTTAGCGGGGAGCTGTTTTTT	CASSPPQSFSGELFF
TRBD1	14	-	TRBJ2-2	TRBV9	TGTGCCAGCAGCGTCCTACAGGGGGCCGGGGAGCTGTTTTTT	CASSVLQGAGELFF
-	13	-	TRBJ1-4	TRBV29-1	TGCAGCGTTGTAGGTATCCTCCAGGAAAAACTGTTTTTT	CSVVGILQEKLFF
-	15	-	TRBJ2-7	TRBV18	TGTGCCAGCTCACCACCCCCTAACGTCTCCTACGAGCAGTACTTC	CASSPPPNVSYEQYF
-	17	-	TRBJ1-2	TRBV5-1	TGCGCCAGCAGCCTGGGGACCCTAACAAAAGCTAACTATGGCTACACCTTC	CASSLGTLTKANYGYTF
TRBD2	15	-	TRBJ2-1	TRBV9	TGTGCCAGCAGCACCACTAGCGGAGCCTACAATGAGCAGTTCTTC	CASSTTSGAYNEQFF
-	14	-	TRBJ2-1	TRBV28	TGTGCCAGCAGACCCCCAGGGTTCTACAATGAGCAGTTCTTC	CASRPPGFYNEQFF
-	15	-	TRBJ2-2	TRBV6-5	TGTGCCAGCAGCCCCCGGACGGATCCCACCGGGGAGCTGTTTTTT	CASSPRTDPTGELFF
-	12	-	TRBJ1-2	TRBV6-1	TGTGCCAGCAGTGAGTATGGGAACGGCTACACCTTC	CASSEYGNGYTF
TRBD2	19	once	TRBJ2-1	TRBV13	TGTGCCAGCAGCTTAGGTGTCGGGAGGACCGCTCTACACAACAATGAGCAGTTCTTC	CASSLGVGRTALHNNEQFF
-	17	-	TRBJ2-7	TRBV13	TGTGCCAGCAGCCCGGCCCCTAGCATCGTTCTCCCCTACGAGCAGTACTTC	CASSPAPSIVLPYEQYF
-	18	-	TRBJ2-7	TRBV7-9	TGTGCCAGCAGCTTAGCCCCTAGGGGTGGGGGAGGATACTACGAGCAGTACTTC	CASSLAPRGGGGYYEQYF
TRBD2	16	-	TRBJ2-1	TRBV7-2	TGTGCCAGCGGGAGGGCTAGCGGTACTGGGGATGATGAGCAGTTCTTC	CASGRASGTGDDEQFF
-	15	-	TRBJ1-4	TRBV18	TGTGCCAGCTCAAGTAAGACGGAGGGTAATGAAAAACTGTTTTTT	CASSSKTEGNEKLFF
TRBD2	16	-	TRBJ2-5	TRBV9	TGTGCCAGCAGCGTAATGTCGGGAGGGCCGGGGGAGACCCAGTACTTC	CASSVMSGGPGETQYF
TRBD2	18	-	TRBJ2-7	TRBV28	TGTGCCAGCAGGGGGGGACTAGCGGGAGGTAGGGTATTCTACGAGCAGTACTTC	CASRGGLAGGRVFYEQYF
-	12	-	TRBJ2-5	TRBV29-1	TGCAGCGTTGTCAGGGTCCAAGAGACCCAGTACTTC	CSVVRVQETQYF
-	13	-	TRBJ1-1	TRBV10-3	TGTGCCATCAGAGGGGATCTGAACACTGAAGCTTTCTTT	CAIRGDLNTEAFF
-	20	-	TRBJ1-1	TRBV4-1	TGCGCCAGCAGCCCCTCCCCTTTGCTCCCCTTTTGGGACGTAAACACTGAAGCTTTCTTT	CASSPSPLLPFWDVNTEAFF
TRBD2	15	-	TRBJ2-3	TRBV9	TGTGCCAGCAGCACCTTAGCGGGAGGCCCAGATACGCAGTATTTT	CASSTLAGGPDTQYF
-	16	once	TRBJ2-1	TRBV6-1	TGTGCCAGCAGTGGTCTTAGTTCAAGCTCCTACAATGAGCAGTTCTTC	CASSGLSSSSYNEQFF
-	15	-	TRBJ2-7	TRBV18	TGTGCCAGCTCACCTCGAGAAGAGTCCTCCTACGAGCAGTACTTC	CASSPREESSYEQYF
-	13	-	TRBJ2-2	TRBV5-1	TGCGCCAGCAGCTTGGATAGAACAGGGGAGCTGTTTTTT	CASSLDRTGELFF
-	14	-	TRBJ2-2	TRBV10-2	TGCGCCAGCAGAGCGTACGTCAACACCGGGGAGCTGTTTTTT	CASRAYVNTGELFF
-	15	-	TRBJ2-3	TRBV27	TGTGCCAGCAGTTTAGTGGGAGATGGCACAGATACGCAGTATTTT	CASSLVGDGTDTQYF
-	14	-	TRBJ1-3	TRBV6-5	TGTGCCAGCAGACCAACCGAGGCTGGAAACACCATATATTTT	CASRPTEAGNTIYF
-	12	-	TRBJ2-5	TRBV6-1	TGTGCCAGCAGTGAAGTGTATGAGACCCAGTACTTC	CASSEVYETQYF
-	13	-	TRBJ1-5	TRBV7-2	TGTGCCAGCAGCTCTGACCCCAATCAGCCCCAGCATTTT	CASSSDPNQPQHF
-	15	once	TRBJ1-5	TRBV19	TGTGCCAGTAGTATCTCGGGCTCTACGGGGCAGCCCCAGCATTTT	CASSISGSTGQPQHF
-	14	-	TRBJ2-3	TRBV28	TGTGCCAGCAGTTTACACCCGGGGCGCACGGCGCAGTATTTT	CASSLHPGRTAQYF
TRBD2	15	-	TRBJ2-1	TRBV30	TGTGCCTGGAGTGTGTTAGCGGGAGGGCCCGGTGAGCAGTTCTTC	CAWSVLAGGPGEQFF
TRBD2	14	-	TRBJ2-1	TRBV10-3	TGTGCCACCGGGACTAGCGGGACCTACAATGAGCAGTTCTTC	CATGTSGTYNEQFF
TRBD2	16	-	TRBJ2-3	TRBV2	TGTGCCAGCAGGCGACGTAGCGGGTCTAGCACAGATACGCAGTATTTT	CASRRRSGSSTDTQYF